Listed here are 13 T cell receptor beta chains from one sample, sequenced in a study of blood T cells in healthy people across ages (dated by TCRdb to the mid-2010s). Receptors were amplified or captured by 5' RACE. The instrument was an Illumina HiSeq 2500. A second PCR of about 7 to 12 cycles was run with a J-beta primer mix and a sample-barcoded 5' primer. The public reads were reanalyzed by TCRdb: fastp trimming at Q25, MiXCR alignment, in-frame beta chains only. Each record represents a unique CDR3 protein, reported with the most common genes and DNA among its rows. The sample table contains approximately 730,000 distinct CDR3 sequences; only one count was recorded for around half of them. Roughly 37% of the sample is taken by the ten largest. The source material was blood. The receptors were sampled from an older man in good health.

The rearrangement links TRBV20-1 to TRBJ1-2, with TRBD1 matching over 9 bases. The CDR3 has 14 residues. Per germline, CDR1 DFQATT and CDR2 SNEGSKA (reference sequence). Trimming removed 6 bases from V and 5 bases from J; junction bases left unmatched: 10. The CDR3 nucleotides read TGCAGTGCCAAAGGACAGGGGCGACCATATGGCTACACCTTC. This sequence encodes CSAKGQGRPYGYTF.

The V call is TRBV4-2, the J call TRBJ2-3; 7 nucleotides agree with TRBD1. The ends lost 0 bases at V and 14 bases at J; junction bases unmatched: 20. This CDR3 contains 17 residues. Germline assignment: CDR1 LGHNA and CDR2 YNFKEQ. The chain's CDR3 is CASSQDIGQKGARYAYF. The CDR3 bases are TGTGCCAGCAGCCAAGATATCGGACAGAAGGGGGCAAGATACGCGTATTTT.

In this sample, this clonotype turned up a few times. The chain has TRBV5-1 and TRBJ2-4, with 7 bases aligning to TRBD1. The better agreement between TRBJ2-7 and the DNA end casts doubt on the J call. This CDR3 has 14 residues. Looked up from germline, CDR1 is SGHRS and CDR2 is YFSETQ. In DNA, the CDR3 is TGCGCCAGCAGCTTACCCGACAGGGACTACGAGCAGTACTTC. Protein sequence: CASSLPDRDYEQYF.

This chain connects TRBV11-2 to TRBJ2-1, with 16 bases identical to TRBD2. Germline V gene data show CDR1 as SGHAT and CDR2 as FQNNGV. Trimming at V came to 5 bases and at J to 1 base, leaving 8 bases not matched to a gene. The CDR3 covers 19 residues. CDR3 coding DNA: TGTGCCAGCAGCCCACAGGGGACTAGCGGGAGGGGGTCCTACAATGAGCAGTTCTTC. It translates to CASSPQGTSGRGSYNEQFF. Variable domain in full (rest from reference TRBV11-2 and TRBJ2-1): EAGVAQSPRYKIIEKRQSVAFWCNPISGHATLYWYQQILGQGPKLLIQFQNNGVVDDSQLPKDRFSAERLKGVDSTLKIQPAKLEDSAVYLCASSPQGTSGRGSYNEQFFGPGTRLTVL.

This clonotype was counted between two and nine times. In DNA form, the CDR3 reads TGTGCCATCAGCGGAAGCCCGGGGACTAGCGGAGGCAATGAGCAGTTCTTC. Translating it yields CAISGSPGTSGGNEQFF. The genes are TRBV10-3 and TRBJ2-1; 11 bases are a match to TRBD2. Germline assignment: CDR1 ENHRY and CDR2 SYGVKD. J was trimmed by 6 bases and V by 6 bases; bases with no gene match: 13. This CDR3 region has 17 residues.

The chain combines TRBV6-1 with TRBJ2-6; 12 bases map to TRBD2. The CDR3 is made up of 19 amino acids. The germline V gene encodes CDR1 MNHNS and CDR2 SASEGT. With 0 bases clipped from V and 2 bases from J, the junction kept 5 bases outside the gene matches. CDR3 sequence (DNA): TGTGCCAGCAGTGAAGCACCGGGACTAGCGGGTACTGGGGCCAACGTCCTGACTTTC. Translation: CASSEAPGLAGTGANVLTF.

This clonotype was observed a few times. The rearrangement links TRBV7-3 to TRBJ1-2; D is unclear. V shed 0 bases and J shed 2 bases, with 19 bases lying between them. The CDR3 has 18 amino acids. Per the germline V gene, CDR1 is SGHTA and CDR2 is FQGTGA. The CDR3 nucleotides are TGTGCCAGCAGCTTAACAGGAAGTGTCGGAGCGGGCAACTATGGCTACACCTTC. It is translated as CASSLTGSVGAGNYGYTF.

The chain joins TRBV6-5 to TRBJ2-5; TRBD1 is a possible D gene (6 bases). CDR1 is MNHEY, CDR2 SVGAGI, per germline. Trimming took off 4 bases at V and 0 bases at J, with 9 bases between the two ends. The CDR3 is 14 amino acids. The CDR3 sequence: CASSSQGNQETQYF. Here the CDR3 DNA reads TGTGCCAGCAGTTCTCAGGGGAACCAAGAGACCCAGTACTTC.

A few counts support this clonotype. A read error is possible here, since a much larger clone lies one base away. The rearrangement links TRBV25-1 to TRBJ2-7; no clear D. Per the germline V gene, CDR1 is MGHDK and CDR2 is SYGVNS. The CDR3 has 12 amino acids. With 4 bases removed from V and 1 base from J, the gap between germline ends came to 5 bases. CDR3 DNA sequence: TGTGCCAGCAGTGCTAGATCCTACGAGCAGTACTTC. Translating it yields CASSARSYEQYF.

V and J are TRBV5-6 and TRBJ1-1; D possibly corresponds to TRBD1 (6 bases). The CDR3 sequence is 14 residues long. The ends were cut back, 7 bases at V and 5 bases at J, with 18 bases in the middle. Germline V gives CDR1 SGHDT, CDR2 YYEEEE. In DNA form, the CDR3 reads TGTGCCAGCCTGACCGCGGGGGCATGGACTGAAGCTTTCTTT. Residues: CASLTAGAWTEAFF.

The chain has TRBV7-9 and TRBJ1-5; D is undetermined. The V gene's germline CDR1 is SEHNR and CDR2 FQNEAQ (reference sequence). The CDR3 contains 13 residues. V was cut by 5 bases and J by 10 bases, with 15 bases left in between. Here the CDR3 reads CASSQESVGPQHF. CDR3 DNA sequence: TGTGCCAGCAGCCAGGAGTCCGTCGGACCCCAGCATTTT. Looking up the rest from reference TRBV7-9 and TRBJ1-5 gives the full variable domain: DTGVSQNPRHKITKRGQNVTFRCDPISEHNRLYWYRQTLGQGPEFLTYFQNEAQLEKSRLLSDRFSAERPKGSFSTLEIQRTEQGDSAMYLCASSQESVGPQHFGDGTRLSIL.

The chain is built from TRBV4-2 and TRBJ2-1; D is ambiguous. Trimming took off 5 bases at V and 0 bases at J, with 14 bases between the two ends. CDR1 is LGHNA and CDR2 is YNFKEQ in the germline V gene. The length of the CDR3 is 16 residues. The CDR3 sequence is CASSVSADRSYNEQFF. The CDR3 DNA reads TGTGCCAGCAGCGTGAGCGCCGACCGCTCCTACAATGAGCAGTTCTTC.

This clonotype was observed a few times. The chain has TRBV27 and TRBJ2-7, with 8 bases fitting TRBD2. CDR3 size: 15 residues. V lost 6 bases to trimming and J lost 6 bases; unmatched junction nucleotides: 13. Germline V gene sequence: CDR1 MNHEY, CDR2 SMNVEV (reference sequence). The CDR3, as DNA: TGTGCCAGCAGCCAACGGGGACTAGTTCCCTCCGAGCAGTACTTC. Its translation is CASSQRGLVPSEQYF.